These T cell receptor beta chains were read from a single sample in a study of identical twins. TCRdb re-called the 5' RACE reads through MiXCR, storing one row per CDR3 protein. In the table there are over 550,000 distinct CDR3 sequences, roughly 7.2% of which are singletons. The same sample was also used in a study of yellow fever vaccine responses in identical twins.

The sample was PBMCs. Receptors were obtained from a woman under 30 in good health. The CDR3 runs from the conserved cysteine through the conserved F or W. D genes are given only for firm matches. Some rows mark clone size as missing; the rest say once, few, many or name a class of expanded clone.

>many|TRBJ2-7|TRBV6-5|TRBD1
TGTGCCAGCAGTTTCGGGACAGGGTTCGCCTACGAGCAGTACTTC
CASSFGTGFAYEQYF
>few|TRBJ1-6|TRBV28|.
TGTGCCAGCAGCCCAGGGAGTCCCTATAATTCACCCCTCCACTTT
CASSPGSPYNSPLHF
>few|TRBJ2-1|TRBV12-3/TRBV12-4|TRBD1
TGTGCCAGCAGATTTGGGACAGGGTGGTTCACCTACTACAATGAGCAGTTCTTC
CASRFGTGWFTYYNEQFF
>.|TRBJ2-7|TRBV7-2|.
TGTGCCAGCAGCTCCCGTGGGCTACCGGTCGAGCAGTACTTC
CASSSRGLPVEQYF
>few|TRBJ2-1|TRBV10-3|TRBD2
TGTGCCATCAGTCCTCTAGCGGGAGTGAACAATGAGCAGTTCTTC
CAISPLAGVNNEQFF
>many|TRBJ1-2|TRBV12-3/TRBV12-4|.
TGTGCCAGCAGTTTATCGAGGCGTCTATCTGGTGGCTACACCTTC
CASSLSRRLSGGYTF
>.|TRBJ2-5|TRBV5-5|TRBD1
TGTGCCAGCAGCAGGGACAGCCCGGGGGAGACCCAGTACTTC
CASSRDSPGETQYF
>.|TRBJ2-3|TRBV24-1|.
TGTGCCACCAGTGACCGGGACCCTACGCCGGGAGATACGCAGTATTTT
CATSDRDPTPGDTQYF
>many|TRBJ2-3|TRBV3-1|TRBD2
TGTGCCAGCAGCCAAGATGTCGAGCGGGGAGGTAGAAATACGCAGTATTTT
CASSQDVERGGRNTQYF
>few|TRBJ1-1|TRBV6-2/TRBV6-3|.
TGTGCCAGCAGGCCACAGGGTTTGGGGACTGAAGCTTTCTTT
CASRPQGLGTEAFF
>many|TRBJ2-1|TRBV12-3/TRBV12-4|.
TGTGCCAGCCCATACAGGGTCCCCTACAATGAGCAGTTCTTC
CASPYRVPYNEQFF
>.|TRBJ1-2|TRBV7-2|TRBD1
TGTGCCAGCAGCTCGACAGGGGTGAATCCTAACTATGGCTACACCTTC
CASSSTGVNPNYGYTF
>.|TRBJ2-5|TRBV20-1|.
TGCAGTGCGCCTCCCGGGACTCCGAGATTTCAAGAGACCCAGTACTTC
CSAPPGTPRFQETQYF
>.|TRBJ2-1|TRBV20-1|.
TGCAGTGCCCGCGGGGGCCGCTCCTACAATGAGCAGTTCTTC
CSARGGRSYNEQFF
>few|TRBJ2-2|TRBV20-1|TRBD2
TGCAGTGCTAGAGATCTGGGAGGGAAGGGTACCGGGGAGCTGTTTTTT
CSARDLGGKGTGELFF
>.|TRBJ2-1|TRBV12-3/TRBV12-4|TRBD2
TGTGCCAGCAGTCCCCGCCAAGCGGGGGCTCACAATGAGCAGTTCTTC
CASSPRQAGAHNEQFF